The entry below gives a single T cell receptor (beta chain) sequence along with its context. Just one base apart from a much larger clone, this may be a read error. Authors' methods: Quantification of nucleated cells was approximated via reference gene primer amplification. TCRdb's copy holds only in-frame clones and misses some; the assay was immunoSEQ multiplex PCR. Clone size and V and J calls were adopted from that table, with D and trimming inferred from the DNA. The data contain fewer than 250,000 clones, more than 75% of them singletons. The sample comes from a study of blood T cell repertoires in COVID-19. The germline V gene encodes CDR1 SGHVS and CDR2 FQNEAQ. V was cut by 5 bases and J by 5 bases, with 6 bases left in between. This CDR3 comprises 11 residues.

The receptor was derived from a man between 45 and 60 years old with acute or convalescent COVID-19. The rearrangement uses TRBV7-8 and TRBJ2-5, with D perhaps TRBD2 (5 bases). Source material: peripheral blood. The CDR3 DNA reads TGTGCCAGCAGCCGCGGGGAGACCCAGTACTTC. Its translation: CASSRGETQYF.